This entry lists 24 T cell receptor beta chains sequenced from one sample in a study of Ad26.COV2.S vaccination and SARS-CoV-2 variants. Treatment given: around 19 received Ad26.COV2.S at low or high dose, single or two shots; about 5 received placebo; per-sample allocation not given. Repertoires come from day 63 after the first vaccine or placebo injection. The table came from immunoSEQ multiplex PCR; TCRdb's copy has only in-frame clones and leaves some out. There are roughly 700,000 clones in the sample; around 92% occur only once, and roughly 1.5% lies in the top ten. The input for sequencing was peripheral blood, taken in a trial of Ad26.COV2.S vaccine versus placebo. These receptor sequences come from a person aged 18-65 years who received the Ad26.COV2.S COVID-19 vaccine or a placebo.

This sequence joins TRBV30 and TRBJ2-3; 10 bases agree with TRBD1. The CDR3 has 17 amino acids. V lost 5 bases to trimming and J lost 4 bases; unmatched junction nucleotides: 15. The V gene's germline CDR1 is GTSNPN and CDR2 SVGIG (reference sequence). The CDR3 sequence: CAWPTGGSVPFPDTQYF. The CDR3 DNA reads TGTGCCTGGCCGACAGGGGGCTCCGTCCCCTTCCCAGATACGCAGTATTTT.

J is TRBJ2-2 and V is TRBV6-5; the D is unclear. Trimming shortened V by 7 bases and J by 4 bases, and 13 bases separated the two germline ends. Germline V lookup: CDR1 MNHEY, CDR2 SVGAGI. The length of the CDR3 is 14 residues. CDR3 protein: CASTGEGLTGELFF. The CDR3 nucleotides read TGTGCCAGCACTGGGGAAGGGCTCACCGGGGAGCTGTTTTTT.

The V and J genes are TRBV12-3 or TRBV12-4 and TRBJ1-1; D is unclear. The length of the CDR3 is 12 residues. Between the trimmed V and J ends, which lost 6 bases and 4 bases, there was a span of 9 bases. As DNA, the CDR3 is TGTGCCAGCAGGACCGGGAGCACTGAAGCTTTCTTT. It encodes CASRTGSTEAFF.

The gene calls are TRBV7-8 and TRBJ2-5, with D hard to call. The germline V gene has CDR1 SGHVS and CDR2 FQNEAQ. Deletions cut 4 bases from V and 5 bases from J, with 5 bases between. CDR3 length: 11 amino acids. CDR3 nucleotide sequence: TGTGCCAGCAGCTCCAGGGAGACCCAGTACTTC. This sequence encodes CASSSRETQYF.

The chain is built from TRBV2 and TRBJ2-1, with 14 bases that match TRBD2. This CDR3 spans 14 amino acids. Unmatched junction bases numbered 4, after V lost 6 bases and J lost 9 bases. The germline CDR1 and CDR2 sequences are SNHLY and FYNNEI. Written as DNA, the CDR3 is TGTGCCAGCAGAGCCGGGACTAGCGGGGGTGAGCAGTTCTTC. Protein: CASRAGTSGGEQFF.

The CDR3 loop reads CASSVEAERYEQYF. The DNA of the CDR3 is TGTGCCAGCAGCGTAGAAGCAGAACGCTACGAGCAGTACTTC. This chain joins TRBV9 and TRBJ2-7; D gene ambiguous. CDR1 and CDR2 (germline): SGDLS, YYNGEE. The germline V and J ends were trimmed by 0 bases and 3 bases, with 10 bases remaining between them. CDR3 size: 14 residues.

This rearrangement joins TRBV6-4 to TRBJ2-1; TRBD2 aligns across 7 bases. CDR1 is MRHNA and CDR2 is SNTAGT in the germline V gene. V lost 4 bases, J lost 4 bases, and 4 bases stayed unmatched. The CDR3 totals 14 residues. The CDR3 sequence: CASSVVGGYNEQFF. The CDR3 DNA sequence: TGTGCCAGCAGTGTAGTCGGGGGGTACAATGAGCAGTTCTTC.

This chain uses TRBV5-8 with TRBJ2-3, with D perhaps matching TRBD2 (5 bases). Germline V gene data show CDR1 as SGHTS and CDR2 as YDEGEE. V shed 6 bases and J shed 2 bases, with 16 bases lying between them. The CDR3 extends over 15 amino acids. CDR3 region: CASTHSRLATDTQYF. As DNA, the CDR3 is TGTGCCAGCACCCACAGCAGGCTAGCCACAGATACGCAGTATTTT.

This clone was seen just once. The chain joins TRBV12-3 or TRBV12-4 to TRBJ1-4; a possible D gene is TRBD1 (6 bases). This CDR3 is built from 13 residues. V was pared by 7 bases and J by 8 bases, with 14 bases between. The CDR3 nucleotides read TGTGCCAGCACACAGGGATCAGGGGAAAAACTGTTTTTT. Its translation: CASTQGSGEKLFF.

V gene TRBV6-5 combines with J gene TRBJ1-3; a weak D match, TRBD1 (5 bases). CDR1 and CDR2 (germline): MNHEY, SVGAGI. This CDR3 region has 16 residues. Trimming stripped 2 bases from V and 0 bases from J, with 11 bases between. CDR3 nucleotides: TGTGCCAGCAGTTACGAAGTTGGGACCTCTGGAAACACCATATATTTT. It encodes CASSYEVGTSGNTIYF.

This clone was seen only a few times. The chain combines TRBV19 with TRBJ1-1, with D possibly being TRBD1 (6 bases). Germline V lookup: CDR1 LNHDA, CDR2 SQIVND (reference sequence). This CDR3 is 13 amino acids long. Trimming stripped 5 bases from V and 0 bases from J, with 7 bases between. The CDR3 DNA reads TGTGCCAGTAGTCAGGGGATGAACACTGAAGCTTTCTTT. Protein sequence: CASSQGMNTEAFF.

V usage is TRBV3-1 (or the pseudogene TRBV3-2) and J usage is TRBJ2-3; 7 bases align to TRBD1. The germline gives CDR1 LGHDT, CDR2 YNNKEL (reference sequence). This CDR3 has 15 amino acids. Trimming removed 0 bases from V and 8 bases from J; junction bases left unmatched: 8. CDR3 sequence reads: CASSQDFGTEVTQYF. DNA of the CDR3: TGTGCCAGCAGCCAAGATTTTGGGACAGAGGTTACGCAGTATTTT.

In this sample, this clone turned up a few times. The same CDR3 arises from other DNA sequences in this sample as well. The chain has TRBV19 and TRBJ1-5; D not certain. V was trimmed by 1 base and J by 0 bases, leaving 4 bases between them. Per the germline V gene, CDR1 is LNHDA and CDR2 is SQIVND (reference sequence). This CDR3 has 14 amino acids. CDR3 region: CASSIAVSNQPQHF. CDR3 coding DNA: TGTGCCAGTAGTATAGCGGTTAGCAATCAGCCCCAGCATTTT.

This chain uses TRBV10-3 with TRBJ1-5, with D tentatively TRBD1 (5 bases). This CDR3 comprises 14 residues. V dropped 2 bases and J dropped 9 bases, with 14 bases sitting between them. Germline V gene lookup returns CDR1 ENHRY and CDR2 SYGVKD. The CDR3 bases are TGTGCCATCAGTGAGATTGGGGACTCATGGCCCCAGCATTTT. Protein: CAISEIGDSWPQHF.

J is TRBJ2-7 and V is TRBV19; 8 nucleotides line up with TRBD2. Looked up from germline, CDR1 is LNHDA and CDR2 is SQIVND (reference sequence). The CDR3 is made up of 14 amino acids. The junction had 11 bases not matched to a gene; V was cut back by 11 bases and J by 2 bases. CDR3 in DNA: TGTGCCTCCTCGGATCTAGCGGGCCCCTACGAGCAGTACTTC. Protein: CASSDLAGPYEQYF.

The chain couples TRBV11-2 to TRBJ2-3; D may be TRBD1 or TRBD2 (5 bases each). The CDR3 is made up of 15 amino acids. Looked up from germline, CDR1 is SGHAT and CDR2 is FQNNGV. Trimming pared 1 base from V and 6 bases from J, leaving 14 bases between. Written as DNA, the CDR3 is TGTGCCAGCAGCTTAGTCGGGGCCCGAACGGATACGCAGTATTTT. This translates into CASSLVGARTDTQYF.

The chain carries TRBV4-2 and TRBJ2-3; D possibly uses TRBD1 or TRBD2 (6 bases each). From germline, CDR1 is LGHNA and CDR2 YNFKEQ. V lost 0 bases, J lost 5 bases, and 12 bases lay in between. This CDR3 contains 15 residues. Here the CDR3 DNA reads TGTGCCAGCAGCCAAGATAACCGGGGGCTAGATACGCAGTATTTT. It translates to CASSQDNRGLDTQYF.

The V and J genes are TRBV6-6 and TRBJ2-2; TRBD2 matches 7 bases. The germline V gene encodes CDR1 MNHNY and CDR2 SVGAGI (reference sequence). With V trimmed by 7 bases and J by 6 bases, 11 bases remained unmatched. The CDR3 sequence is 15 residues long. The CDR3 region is CASNPRGGPPGELFF. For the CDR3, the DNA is TGTGCCAGCAATCCAAGGGGAGGGCCACCCGGGGAGCTGTTTTTT.

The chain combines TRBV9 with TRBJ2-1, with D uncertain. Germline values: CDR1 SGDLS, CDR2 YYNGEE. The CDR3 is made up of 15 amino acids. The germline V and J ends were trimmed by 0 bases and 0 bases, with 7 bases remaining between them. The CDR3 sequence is CASSVDRSSYNEQFF. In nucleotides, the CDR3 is TGTGCCAGCAGCGTAGACCGTAGCTCCTACAATGAGCAGTTCTTC.

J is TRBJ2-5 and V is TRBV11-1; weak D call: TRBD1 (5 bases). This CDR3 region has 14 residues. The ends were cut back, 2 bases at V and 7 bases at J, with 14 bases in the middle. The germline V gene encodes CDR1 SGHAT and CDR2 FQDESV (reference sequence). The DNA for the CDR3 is TGTGCCAGCAGCTTATCCCCAGGGAAGGTGACCCAGTACTTC. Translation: CASSLSPGKVTQYF.

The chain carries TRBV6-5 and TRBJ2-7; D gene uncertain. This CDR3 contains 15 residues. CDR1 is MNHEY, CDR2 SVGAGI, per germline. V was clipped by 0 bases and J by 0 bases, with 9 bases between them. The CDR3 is CASSYSLHPSYEQYF. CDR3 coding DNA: TGTGCCAGCAGTTACTCCCTTCACCCCTCCTACGAGCAGTACTTC.

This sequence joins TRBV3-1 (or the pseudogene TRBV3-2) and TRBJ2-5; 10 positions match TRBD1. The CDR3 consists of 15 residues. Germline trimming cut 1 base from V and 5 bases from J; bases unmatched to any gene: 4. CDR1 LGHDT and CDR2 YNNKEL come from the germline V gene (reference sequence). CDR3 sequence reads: CASSQGQGAWETQYF. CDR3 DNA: TGTGCCAGCAGCCAAGGACAGGGGGCGTGGGAGACCCAGTACTTC.

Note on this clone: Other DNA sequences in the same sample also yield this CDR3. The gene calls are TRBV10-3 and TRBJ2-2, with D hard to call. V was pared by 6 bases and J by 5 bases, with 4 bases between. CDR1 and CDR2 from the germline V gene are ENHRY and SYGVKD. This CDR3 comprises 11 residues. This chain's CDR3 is CAIRETGELFF. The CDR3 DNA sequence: TGTGCCATCAGGGAAACCGGGGAGCTGTTTTTT.

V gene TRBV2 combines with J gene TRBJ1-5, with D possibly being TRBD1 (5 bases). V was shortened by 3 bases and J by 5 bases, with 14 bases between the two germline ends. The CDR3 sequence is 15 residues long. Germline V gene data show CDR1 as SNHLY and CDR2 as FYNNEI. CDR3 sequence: CASSDGQGDYQPQHF. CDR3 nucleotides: TGTGCCAGCAGTGACGGGCAGGGTGATTATCAGCCCCAGCATTTT. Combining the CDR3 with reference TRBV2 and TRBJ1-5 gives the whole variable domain EPEVTQTPSHQVTQMGQEVILRCVPISNHLYFYWYRQILGQKVEFLVSFYNNEISEKSEIFDDQFSVERPDGSNFTLKIRSTKLEDSAMYFCASSDGQGDYQPQHFGDGTRLSIL.